The T cell receptor (beta chain) under discussion was sequenced for a study of PD-L1 blockade in urothelial cancer. Study as a whole: Most patients, about 85% of the roughly 29, were males with bladder-origin cancer. Blood drawn 3 weeks (second dose) and 6 weeks after treatment start was analyzed.

Described time point: pretreatment peripheral blood. TCR analog templates of synthetic origin were spiked into each PCR. TCRdb keeps only in-frame clones here, not all; method: immunoSEQ multiplex PCR. The sample lists about 50,000 clones; roughly 75% were seen once. The length of the CDR3 is 17 residues. With V trimmed by 1 base and J by 8 bases, 12 bases remained unmatched. Germline CDR1 SGHAT, CDR2 FQNNGV. The clonotype was recovered from a man in his 70s with urothelial cancer. The source material was PBMCs, sampled around atezolizumab (anti-PD-L1) treatment. V is TRBV11-2 and J is TRBJ2-1, with TRBD2 matching over 9 bases. CDR3 loop: CASSLGQLAGVGDEQFF. The CDR3 coding sequence is TGTGCCAGCAGCTTAGGTCAATTAGCGGGAGTAGGGGATGAGCAGTTCTTC.